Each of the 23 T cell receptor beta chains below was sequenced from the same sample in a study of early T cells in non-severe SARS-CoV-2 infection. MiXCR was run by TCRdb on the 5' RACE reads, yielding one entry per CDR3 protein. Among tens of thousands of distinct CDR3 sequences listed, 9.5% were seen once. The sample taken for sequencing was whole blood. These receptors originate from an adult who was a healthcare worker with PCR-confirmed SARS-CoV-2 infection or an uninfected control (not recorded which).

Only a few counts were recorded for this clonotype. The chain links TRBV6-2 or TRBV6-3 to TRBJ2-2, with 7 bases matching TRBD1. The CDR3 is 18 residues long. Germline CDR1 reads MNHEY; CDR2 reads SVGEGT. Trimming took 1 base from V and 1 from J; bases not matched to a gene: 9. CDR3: CASSYFLEQGWNTGELFF. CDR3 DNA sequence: TGTGCCAGCAGTTACTTCCTAGAACAGGGGTGGAACACCGGGGAGCTGTTTTTT.

The CDR3 nucleotides are TGCAGCGTTGAATTGGGGGACACCATATATTTT. Translating gives CSVELGDTIYF. The chain couples TRBV29-1 to TRBJ1-3; weak D call: TRBD1 (5 bases). Between the trimmed V and J ends, which lost 2 bases and 8 bases, there was a span of 7 bases. CDR1 SQVTM and CDR2 ANQGSEA come from the germline V gene. The CDR3 sequence is 11 residues long.

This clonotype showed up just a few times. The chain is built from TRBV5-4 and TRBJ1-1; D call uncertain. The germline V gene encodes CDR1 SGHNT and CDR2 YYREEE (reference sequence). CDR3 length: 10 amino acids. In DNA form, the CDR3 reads TGTGTAGCGGCGAACACTGAAGCTTTCTTT. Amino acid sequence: CVAANTEAFF.

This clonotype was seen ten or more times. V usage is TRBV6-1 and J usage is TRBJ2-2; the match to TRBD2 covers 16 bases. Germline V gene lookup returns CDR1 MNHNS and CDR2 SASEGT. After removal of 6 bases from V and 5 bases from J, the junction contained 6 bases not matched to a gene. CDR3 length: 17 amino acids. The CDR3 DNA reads TGTGCCAGCAGGGGGACTAGCGGGAGGGCCGCGACCGGGGAGCTGTTTTTT. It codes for CASRGTSGRAATGELFF.

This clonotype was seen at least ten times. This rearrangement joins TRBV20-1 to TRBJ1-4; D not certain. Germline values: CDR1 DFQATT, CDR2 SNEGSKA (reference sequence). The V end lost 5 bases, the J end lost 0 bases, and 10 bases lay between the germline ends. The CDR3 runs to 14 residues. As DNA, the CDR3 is TGCAGTGCTGGTAGACCCGCAACTAATGAAAAACTGTTTTTT. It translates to CSAGRPATNEKLFF.

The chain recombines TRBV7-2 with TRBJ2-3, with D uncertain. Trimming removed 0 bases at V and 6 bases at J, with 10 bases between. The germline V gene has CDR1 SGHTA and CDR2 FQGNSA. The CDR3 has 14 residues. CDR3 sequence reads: CASSLAAPTDTQYF. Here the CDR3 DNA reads TGTGCCAGCAGCTTAGCAGCTCCCACGGATACGCAGTATTTT.

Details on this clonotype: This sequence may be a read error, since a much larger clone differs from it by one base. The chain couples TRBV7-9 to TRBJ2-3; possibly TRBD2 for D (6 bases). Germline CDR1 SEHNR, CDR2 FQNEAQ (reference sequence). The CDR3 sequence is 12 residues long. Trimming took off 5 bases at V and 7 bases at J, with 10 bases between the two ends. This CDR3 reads CASSQDYNTQYF. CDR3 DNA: TGTGCCAGCAGCCAGGACTACAATACGCAGTATTTT.

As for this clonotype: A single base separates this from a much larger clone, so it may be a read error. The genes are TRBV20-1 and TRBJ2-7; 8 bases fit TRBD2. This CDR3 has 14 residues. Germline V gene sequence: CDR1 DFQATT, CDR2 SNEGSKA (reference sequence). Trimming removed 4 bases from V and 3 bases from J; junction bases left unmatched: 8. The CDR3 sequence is CSATRTSRYYEQYF. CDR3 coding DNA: TGCAGTGCTACCAGGACTAGCAGATACTACGAGCAGTACTTC.

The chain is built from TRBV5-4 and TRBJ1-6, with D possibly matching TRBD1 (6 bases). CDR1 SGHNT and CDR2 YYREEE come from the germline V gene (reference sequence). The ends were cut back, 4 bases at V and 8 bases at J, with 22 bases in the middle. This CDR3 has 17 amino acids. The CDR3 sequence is CASSPVGHGGDDSPLHF. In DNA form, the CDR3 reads TGTGCCAGCAGCCCGGTGGGACATGGGGGCGACGATTCACCCCTCCACTTT.

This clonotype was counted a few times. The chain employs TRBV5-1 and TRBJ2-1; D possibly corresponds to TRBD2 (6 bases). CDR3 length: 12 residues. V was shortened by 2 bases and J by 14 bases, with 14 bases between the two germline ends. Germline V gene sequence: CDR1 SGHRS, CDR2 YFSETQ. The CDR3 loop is CASSLARREEFF. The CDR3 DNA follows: TGCGCCAGCAGCTTAGCCCGGAGGGAAGAGTTCTTC.

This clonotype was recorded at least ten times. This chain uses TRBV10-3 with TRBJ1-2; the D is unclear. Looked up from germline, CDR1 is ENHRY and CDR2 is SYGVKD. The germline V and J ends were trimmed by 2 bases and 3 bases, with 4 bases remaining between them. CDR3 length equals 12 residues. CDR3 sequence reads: CAISETDYGYTF. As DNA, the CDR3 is TGTGCCATCAGTGAGACAGACTATGGCTACACCTTC.

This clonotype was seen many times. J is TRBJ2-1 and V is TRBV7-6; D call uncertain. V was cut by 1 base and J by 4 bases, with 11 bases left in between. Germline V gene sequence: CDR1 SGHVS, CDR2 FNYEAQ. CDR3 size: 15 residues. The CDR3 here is CASSLVSLSYNEQFF. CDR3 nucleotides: TGTGCCAGCAGCTTAGTATCCCTATCTTACAATGAGCAGTTCTTC.

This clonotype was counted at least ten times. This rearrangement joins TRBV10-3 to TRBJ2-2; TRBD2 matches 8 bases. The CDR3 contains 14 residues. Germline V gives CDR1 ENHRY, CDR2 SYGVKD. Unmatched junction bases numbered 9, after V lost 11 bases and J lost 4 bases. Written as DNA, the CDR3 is TGTGCCTTGAAGGGTAGCGGGACCACCGGGGAGCTGTTTTTT. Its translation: CALKGSGTTGELFF.

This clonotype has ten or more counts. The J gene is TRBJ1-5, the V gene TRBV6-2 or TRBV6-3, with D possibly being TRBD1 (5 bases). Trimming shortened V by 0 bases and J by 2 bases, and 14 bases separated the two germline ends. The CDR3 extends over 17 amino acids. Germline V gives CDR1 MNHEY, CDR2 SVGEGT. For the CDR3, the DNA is TGTGCCAGCAGTTACTCGAATAGTAGAGGGGGCAATCAGCCCCAGCATTTT. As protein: CASSYSNSRGGNQPQHF.

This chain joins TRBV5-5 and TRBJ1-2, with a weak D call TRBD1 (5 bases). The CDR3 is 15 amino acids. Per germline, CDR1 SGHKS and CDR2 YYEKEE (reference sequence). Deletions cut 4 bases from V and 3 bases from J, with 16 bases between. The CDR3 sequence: CASSQWAGSDYGYTF. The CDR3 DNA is TGTGCCAGCAGCCAGTGGGCAGGGTCTGACTATGGCTACACCTTC. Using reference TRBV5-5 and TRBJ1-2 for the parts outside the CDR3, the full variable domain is DAGVTQSPTHLIKTRGQQVTLRCSPISGHKSVSWYQQVLGQGPQFIFQYYEKEERGRGNFPDRFSARQFPNYSSELNVNALLLGDSALYLCASSQWAGSDYGYTFGSGTRLTVV.

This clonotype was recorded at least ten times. Written as DNA, the CDR3 is TGTGCCAGCAGTCCCCGAGGGACAGGGAACACTGAAGCTTTCTTT. Residues: CASSPRGTGNTEAFF. The V and J genes are TRBV12-3 or TRBV12-4 and TRBJ1-1; 8 nucleotides line up with TRBD1. The CDR3 loop spans 15 amino acids. Trimming removed 5 bases from V and 1 base from J; junction bases left unmatched: 6.

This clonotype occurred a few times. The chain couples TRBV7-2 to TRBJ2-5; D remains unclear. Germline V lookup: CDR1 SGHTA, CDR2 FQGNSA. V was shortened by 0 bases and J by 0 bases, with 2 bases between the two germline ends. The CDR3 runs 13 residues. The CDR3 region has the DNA TGTGCCAGCAGCTTAGCCAACCAAGAGACCCAGTACTTC. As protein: CASSLANQETQYF.

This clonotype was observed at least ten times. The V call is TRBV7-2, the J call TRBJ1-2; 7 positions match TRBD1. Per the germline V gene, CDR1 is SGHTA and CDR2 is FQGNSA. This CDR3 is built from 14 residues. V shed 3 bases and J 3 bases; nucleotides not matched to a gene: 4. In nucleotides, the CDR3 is TGTGCCAGCAGCTTTAATCAGGGGGACTATGGCTACACCTTC. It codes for CASSFNQGDYGYTF.

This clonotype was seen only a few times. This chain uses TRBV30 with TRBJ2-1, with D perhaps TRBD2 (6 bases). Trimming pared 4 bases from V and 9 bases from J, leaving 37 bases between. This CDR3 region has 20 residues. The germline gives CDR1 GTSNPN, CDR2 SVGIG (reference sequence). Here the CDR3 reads CAWKPWLAGRRDSGKGEQFF. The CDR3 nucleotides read TGTGCCTGGAAACCTTGGTTAGCAGGGAGGAGGGACTCAGGAAAGGGTGAGCAGTTCTTC.

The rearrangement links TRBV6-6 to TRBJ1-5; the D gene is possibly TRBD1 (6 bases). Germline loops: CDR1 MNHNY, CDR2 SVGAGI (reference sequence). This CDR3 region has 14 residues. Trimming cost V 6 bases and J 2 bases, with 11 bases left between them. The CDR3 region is CASSTGYGNQPQHF. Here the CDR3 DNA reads TGTGCCAGCAGCACAGGGTATGGCAATCAGCCCCAGCATTTT.

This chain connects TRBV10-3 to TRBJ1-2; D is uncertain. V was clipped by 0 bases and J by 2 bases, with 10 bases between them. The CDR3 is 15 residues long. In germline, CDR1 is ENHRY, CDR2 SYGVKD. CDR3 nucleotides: TGTGCCATCAGTGAGTCTGGGCGCAACAACTATGGCTACACCTTC. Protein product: CAISESGRNNYGYTF.

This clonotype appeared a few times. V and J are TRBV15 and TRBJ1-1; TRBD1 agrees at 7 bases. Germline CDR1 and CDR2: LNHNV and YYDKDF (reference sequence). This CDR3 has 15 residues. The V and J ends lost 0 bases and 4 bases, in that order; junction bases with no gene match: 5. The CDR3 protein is CATSRDRGLSTEAFF. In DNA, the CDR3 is TGTGCCACCAGCAGAGACAGGGGGTTGAGCACTGAAGCTTTCTTT. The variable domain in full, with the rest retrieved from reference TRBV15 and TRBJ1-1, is DAMVIQNPRYQVTQFGKPVTLSCSQTLNHNVMYWYQQKSSQAPKLLFHYYDKDFNNEADTPDNFQSRRPNTSFCFLDIRSPGLGDTAMYLCATSRDRGLSTEAFFGQGTRLTVV.

The CDR3 DNA is TGTGCCAGCAGTTTATGGGGGACAGGGGGCGCCAACTATGAAGCTTTCTTT. It specifies CASSLWGTGGANYEAFF. This sequence joins TRBV27 and TRBJ1-1, with 12 bases that match TRBD1. Germline CDR1 MNHEY, CDR2 SMNVEV (reference sequence). This CDR3 region has 17 residues. With 1 base clipped from V and 7 bases from J, the junction kept 10 bases outside the gene matches.